This TCR beta chain was profiled in a study of OX40 agonist ivuxolimab in advanced cancers. Study overall: Under the entry rules, prior anti-PD-1, anti-PD-L1 or anti-CTLA-4 therapy was allowed, and roughly 41% had some. Study-wide results and limits: Expanded peripheral T cell antigen specificity was not determined. Expansion of clones was among the lowest in partial responders at 0.1-3.0 mg/kg.

CDR1 SGDLS and CDR2 YYNGEE come from the germline V gene. The CDR3 loop spans 16 amino acids. V shed 4 bases, J shed 6 bases, and the junction held 14 bases outside the gene matches. To note about this clone: What it binds is unknown.

Assay used: immunoSEQ multiplex PCR; TCRdb lists only in-frame clones, some missing. The sample holds tens of thousands of clones, approximately 84% seen once. This receptor was identified in an adult with an advanced solid tumor such as melanoma, head and neck, liver or kidney cancer. The chain couples TRBV9 to TRBJ1-2, with 8 bases lining up with TRBD1. Sequencing used CD4+ or CD8+ T cells sorted from blood, obtained in a trial of the OX40 agonist ivuxolimab. The CDR3 DNA is TGTGCCAGCAGCCCGAGGACAGGGTTAATCGCGAATGGCTACACCTTC. Amino acid sequence: CASSPRTGLIANGYTF.